This TCR beta chain was sequenced for a study of high-grade serous ovarian cancer treatment subgroups. This clone was seen a handful of times. The protocol was immunoSEQ multiplex PCR, while the TCRdb copy is restricted to in-frame clones and leaves out a portion. The table lists about 1,200 clones, 68% of them singletons. Tumor tissue was taken before any definitive surgery or chemotherapy was given. Trimming cost V 7 bases and J 4 bases; bases outside gene matches: 5. Per the germline V gene, CDR1 is SQVTM and CDR2 is ANQGSEA. The CDR3 runs 14 residues. Input material: tumor tissue. V usage is TRBV29-1 and J usage is TRBJ2-5; TRBD2 agrees at 14 bases. The source of this sequence is a human donor with high-grade serous ovarian cancer. CDR3 protein: CSAGLAGGTETQYF. Written as DNA, the CDR3 is TGCAGCGCAGGACTAGCGGGGGGTACAGAGACCCAGTACTTC.